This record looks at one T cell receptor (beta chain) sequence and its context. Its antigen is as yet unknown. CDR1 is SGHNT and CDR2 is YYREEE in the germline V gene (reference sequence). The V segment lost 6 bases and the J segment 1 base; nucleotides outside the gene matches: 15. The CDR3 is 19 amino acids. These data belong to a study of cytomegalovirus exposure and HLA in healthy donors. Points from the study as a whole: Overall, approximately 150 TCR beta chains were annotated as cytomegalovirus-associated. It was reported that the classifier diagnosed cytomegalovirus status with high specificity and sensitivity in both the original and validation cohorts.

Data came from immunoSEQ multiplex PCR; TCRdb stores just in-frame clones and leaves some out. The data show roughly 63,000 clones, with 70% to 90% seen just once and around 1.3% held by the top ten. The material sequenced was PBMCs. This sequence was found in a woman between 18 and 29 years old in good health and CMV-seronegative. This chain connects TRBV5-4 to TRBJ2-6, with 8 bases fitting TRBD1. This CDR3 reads CASTDRDRSRFSGANVLTF. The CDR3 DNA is TGTGCCAGCACTGACCGGGACAGGAGCCGATTTTCTGGGGCCAACGTCCTGACTTTC.